The rows below give T cell receptor beta chains drawn from one sample of a study of T cell repertoires in ileal Crohn's disease. Profiling relied on immunoSEQ multiplex PCR, and the TCRdb table lists in-frame clones only, not all of them. The repertoire holds some 11,000 clones, with approximately 72% as singletons. Sample: ileal tissue. The receptor set was obtained from an adult with Crohn's disease. The CDR3 runs from the conserved cysteine through the conserved F or W. D genes are given only for firm matches. Some rows have no size entry. The others give once, few or many, or a class for an expanded clone.

.	TRBJ2-7	.	TRBV5-6	CASSLRPGGTYEQYF	TGTGCCAGCAGCTTGCGGCCCGGAGGTACATACGAGCAGTACTTC
once	TRBJ2-1	TRBD2	TRBV18	CASSPGTSGSLFF	TGTGCCAGCTCACCCGGGACTAGCGGGAGCCTGTTCTTC
.	TRBJ2-3	TRBD1	TRBV11-2	CASRPGQGNTDTQYF	TGTGCCAGCAGACCAGGACAGGGGAACACAGATACGCAGTATTTT
.	TRBJ2-7	TRBD1	TRBV7-9	CASSPATGYPYEQYF	TGTGCCAGCAGCCCCGCGACAGGGTACCCCTACGAGCAGTACTTC
.	TRBJ2-5	.	TRBV28	CASSLWQKETQYF	TGTGCCAGCAGTTTATGGCAGAAAGAGACCCAGTACTTC
once	TRBJ2-1	TRBD2	TRBV19	CASSIDGSSGSYEQFF	TGTGCCAGTAGTATAGATGGGAGTAGCGGGAGTTATGAGCAGTTCTTC
.	TRBJ1-1	TRBD1	TRBV5-8	CASSYYRGRGDTEAFF	TGTGCCAGCAGCTACTACAGGGGGCGAGGGGACACTGAAGCTTTCTTT
.	TRBJ1-5	.	TRBV10-1	CASNQVGNQPQHF	TGCGCCAGCAATCAGGTGGGTAATCAGCCCCAGCATTTT
.	TRBJ1-5	TRBD1	TRBV10-2	CASSFDRDQPQHF	TGCGCCAGCAGTTTCGACAGGGACCAGCCCCAGCATTTT
.	TRBJ2-1	TRBD2	TRBV5-1	CASSYREIAGYNEQFF	TGCGCCAGCAGCTACAGGGAGATAGCGGGATACAATGAGCAGTTCTTC
.	TRBJ2-1	.	TRBV10-2	CASSDPSTWLYNEQFF	TGCGCCAGCAGTGACCCTAGCACCTGGCTTTACAATGAGCAGTTCTTC
.	TRBJ2-5	TRBD1	TRBV13	CASSLGRNRGVQETQYF	TGTGCCAGCAGCTTAGGTCGAAACAGGGGAGTCCAAGAGACCCAGTACTTC
few	TRBJ2-2	.	TRBV7-9	CASSPAGAYTGELFF	TGTGCCAGCAGCCCGGCGGGGGCGTACACCGGGGAGCTGTTTTTT
.	TRBJ1-1	.	TRBV6-5	CASADYVNTEAFF	TGTGCCAGTGCTGACTACGTCAACACTGAAGCTTTCTTT
.	TRBJ2-1	TRBD2	TRBV6-4	CASSDRGRSSYNEQFF	TGTGCCAGCAGTGACCGCGGGAGGTCCTCCTACAATGAGCAGTTCTTC
.	TRBJ2-5	.	TRBV30	CAWSAGGNGETQYF	TGTGCCTGGAGTGCGGGCGGGAACGGAGAGACCCAGTACTTC
.	TRBJ1-2	TRBD1	TRBV4-3	CASSQDSRTGEPNYGYTF	TGCGCCAGCAGCCAGGACTCAAGGACAGGGGAGCCGAACTATGGCTACACCTTC
.	TRBJ2-6	TRBD1	TRBV6-1	CASGQASSGANVLTF	TGTGCCAGCGGACAGGCCAGCTCTGGGGCCAACGTCCTGACTTTC
.	TRBJ1-2	TRBD1	TRBV5-1	CASSPPTGFMSYTF	TGCGCCAGCAGCCCACCGACAGGGTTTATGAGCTACACCTTC
.	TRBJ1-5	TRBD1	TRBV5-6	CASSLYRGPNQPQHF	TGTGCCAGCAGCTTGTACAGGGGACCCAATCAGCCCCAGCATTTT
.	TRBJ2-1	TRBD1	TRBV6-4	CASSGGQGESEQFF	TGTGCCAGCAGTGGGGGACAGGGGGAAAGCGAGCAGTTCTTC
few	TRBJ2-5	TRBD2	TRBV7-3	CASSRSGTETQYF	TGTGCCAGCAGCAGGAGCGGGACAGAGACCCAGTACTTC
.	TRBJ2-7	.	TRBV7-9	CASSGDKSYEQYF	TGTGCCAGCAGCGGGGACAAGTCCTACGAGCAGTACTTC
few	TRBJ2-7	.	TRBV1	CTSSQDNDSNYYEQYF	TGCACCAGCAGCCAAGATAACGACAGCAATTACTACGAGCAGTACTTC
once	TRBJ2-3	TRBD1	TRBV6-1	CASRGQGTDTQYF	TGTGCCAGCAGGGGACAGGGGACAGATACGCAGTATTTT
.	TRBJ1-4	TRBD1	TRBV6-1	CASNGQGFNEKLFF	TGTGCCAGCAACGGACAGGGGTTTAATGAAAAACTGTTTTTT
few	TRBJ1-2	.	TRBV7-8	CASSEGGNYGYTF	TGTGCCAGCAGCGAGGGGGGGAACTATGGCTACACCTTC
.	TRBJ2-3	.	TRBV2	CASSAAPNEITQYF	TGTGCCAGCAGTGCCGCACCGAATGAGATTACGCAGTATTTT
.	TRBJ2-7	TRBD1	TRBV11-2	CASSMWTGGEYEQYF	TGTGCCAGCAGCATGTGGACAGGGGGCGAGTACGAGCAGTACTTC
.	TRBJ1-2	TRBD1	TRBV7-8	CASSLGTGGNYGYTF	TGTGCCAGCAGCTTAGGTACAGGGGGAAACTATGGCTACACCTTC
.	TRBJ2-5	.	TRBV7-8	CASSLEGVLETQYF	TGTGCCAGCAGCTTAGAAGGGGTTTTGGAGACCCAGTACTTC
.	TRBJ2-7	.	TRBV2	CASSANEQYF	TGTGCCAGCAGTGCCAACGAGCAGTACTTC
.	TRBJ1-1	.	TRBV6-1	CASSEARKAFF	TGTGCCAGCAGTGAGGCCAGGAAAGCTTTCTTT
.	TRBJ2-7	.	TRBV4-1	CASSPLRGGYEQYF	TGCGCCAGCAGCCCTTTGCGAGGCGGCTACGAGCAGTACTTC
.	TRBJ2-7	TRBD2	TRBV6-5	CASSYSPWRESYEQYF	TGTGCCAGCAGTTACTCTCCCTGGCGGGAGTCGTACGAGCAGTACTTC
.	TRBJ1-1	TRBD1	TRBV30	CAWEPNRGREAFF	TGTGCCTGGGAGCCTAACAGGGGGCGAGAAGCTTTCTTT
.	TRBJ2-1	TRBD1	TRBV9	CASSTRDRDHNEQFF	TGTGCCAGCTCCACCCGGGACAGAGACCACAATGAGCAGTTCTTC
.	TRBJ2-1	TRBD2	TRBV7-7	CASSPFPGGSGRDEQFF	TGTGCTAGCAGCCCCTTCCCGGGTGGTAGCGGGAGAGATGAGCAGTTCTTC
once	TRBJ1-2	.	TRBV28	CASSDRTRGYTF	TGTGCCAGCAGCGACCGGACACGGGGCTACACCTTC
.	TRBJ2-2	.	TRBV6-5	CASRPTDRNTGELFF	TGTGCCAGCAGGCCAACTGACAGGAACACCGGGGAGCTGTTTTTT
few	TRBJ1-1	TRBD1	TRBV28	CASSPTGGEAAEAFF	TGTGCCAGCAGCCCCACAGGGGGCGAGGCGGCTGAAGCTTTCTTT
.	TRBJ2-7	.	TRBV6-1	CASRGNVGRDYEQYF	TGTGCCAGCAGGGGGAATGTTGGCAGGGACTACGAGCAGTACTTC
.	TRBJ2-7	.	TRBV2	CASVLSGATYEQYF	TGTGCCAGCGTTTTGTCAGGGGCGACCTACGAGCAGTACTTC